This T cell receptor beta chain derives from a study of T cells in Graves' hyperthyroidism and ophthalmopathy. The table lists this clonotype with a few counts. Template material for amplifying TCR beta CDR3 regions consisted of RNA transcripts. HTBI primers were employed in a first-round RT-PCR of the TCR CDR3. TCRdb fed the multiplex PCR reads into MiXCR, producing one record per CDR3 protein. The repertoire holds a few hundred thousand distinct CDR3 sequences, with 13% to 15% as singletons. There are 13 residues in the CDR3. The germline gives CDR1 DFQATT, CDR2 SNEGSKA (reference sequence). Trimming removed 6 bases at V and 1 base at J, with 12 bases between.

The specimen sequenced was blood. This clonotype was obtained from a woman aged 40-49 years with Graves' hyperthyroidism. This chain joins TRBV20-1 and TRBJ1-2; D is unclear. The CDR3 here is CSAQYQNNYGYTF. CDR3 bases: TGCAGTGCCCAATATCAGAATAACTATGGCTACACCTTC.